Sequencing of this TCR beta chain was carried out in a study of T cell changes during pregnancy in multiple sclerosis. The method was immunoSEQ multiplex PCR; TCRdb's version includes in-frame clones alone and lacks a portion of them. The sample lists around 41,000 clones, about nine tenths seen once, with approximately 1.4% in the top ten. V lost 1 base and J lost 3, with 14 bases in between. Germline CDR1 reads SGDLS; CDR2 reads YYNGEE. The CDR3 is 16 residues long. The specimen sequenced was PBMCs (not recorded whether the cells were cultured). The genes are TRBV9 and TRBJ2-1, with D possibly matching TRBD2 (5 bases). The clonotype was recovered from a female donor with multiple sclerosis, enrolled in a pregnancy study. The CDR3 loop is CASSVSDGESYNEQFF. DNA of the CDR3: TGTGCCAGCAGCGTAAGCGACGGGGAAAGCTACAATGAGCAGTTCTTC.